Listed below are T cell receptor beta chains from one sample, sequenced in a study of identical twins. TCRdb re-called the 5' RACE reads through MiXCR, storing one row per CDR3 protein. The top ten clones hold 2.5% to 3% of a sample with a few hundred thousand distinct CDR3 sequences, more than 9% of them seen once. The same sample was also used in a study of yellow fever vaccine responses in identical twins.

Sequencing used PBMCs. Receptors originate from a woman younger than 30 in good health. The CDR3 runs from the conserved cysteine through the conserved F or W. The order of the fields is clone size, V gene, D gene, J gene, CDR3 DNA, CDR3 protein. D genes are given only for firm matches. A row's size may be missing; if present it is once, few, many or a size class.

few	TRBV6-2/TRBV6-3	.	TRBJ2-7	TGTGCCAGCAGTTGGATACCGGGACCGGACCCTTACGAGCAGTACTTC	CASSWIPGPDPYEQYF
.	TRBV25-1	.	TRBJ2-1	TGTGCCAGCAGTGATGACCTAGCAAGCCTTTCCAATGAGCAGTTCTTC	CASSDDLASLSNEQFF
many	TRBV11-2	.	TRBJ2-7	TGTGCCAGCAGCTTCGATAGAGCGAGCTCCTACGAGCAGTACTTC	CASSFDRASSYEQYF
many	TRBV2	.	TRBJ1-3	TGTGCCAGCAGTGAAACGGGGGGAGGCTCTGGAAACACCATATATTTT	CASSETGGGSGNTIYF
many	TRBV28	TRBD1	TRBJ1-2	TGTGCCAGCAGTTTGACAGGGGCGAACTATGGCTACACCTTC	CASSLTGANYGYTF
many	TRBV4-3	TRBD2	TRBJ2-1	TGCGCCAGCAGCCTGACCGGGACTAGCGTTTACAATGAGCAGTTCTTC	CASSLTGTSVYNEQFF
.	TRBV20-1	.	TRBJ2-5	TGCAGTGCCGCTTGGGACCTTTCCCAGGAGACCCAGTACTTC	CSAAWDLSQETQYF
.	TRBV7-2	.	TRBJ2-3	TGTGCCAGCGCATACCCAGGCCCAGATACGCAGTATTTT	CASAYPGPDTQYF
few	TRBV28	.	TRBJ2-2	TGTGCCAGCAAACCGACAGGACTGAACACCGGGGAGCTGTTTTTT	CASKPTGLNTGELFF
few	TRBV7-9	.	TRBJ2-7	TGTGCCAGCAGGCGCGGGGATCGATACGAGCAGTACTTC	CASRRGDRYEQYF
many	TRBV10-3	.	TRBJ2-1	TGTGCCATCAGTGAGAATGTTGCACTCGGACCCCACAATGAGCAGTTCTTC	CAISENVALGPHNEQFF
many	TRBV12-5	.	TRBJ1-6	TGTGCTAGTGGTTTAGAGTGGGGTTCACCCCTCCACTTT	CASGLEWGSPLHF
many	TRBV4-3	.	TRBJ2-5	TGCGCCAGCAGCCAAGATAGTGATGAGTATTGGACCCAGTACTTC	CASSQDSDEYWTQYF
.	TRBV6-2/TRBV6-3	.	TRBJ2-3	TGTGCCAGCAGTTACTCGGGTGATACGCGGTATTTT	CASSYSGDTRYF
.	TRBV28	TRBD2	TRBJ2-7	TGTGCCAGCAGTTCCCCCACTAGCGGGGGGGCCTTGTTCCTCGAGCAGTACTTC	CASSSPTSGGALFLEQYF
few	TRBV3-1	.	TRBJ2-2	TGTGCCAGCAGCCAAGATTCCCCTGGCAGGGGGGCCAACACCGGGGAGCTGTTTTTT	CASSQDSPGRGANTGELFF
many	TRBV7-2	.	TRBJ2-5	TGTGCCAGCAGCTTGGCCCTCTCAGGGGACCTAGAACAGACCCAGTACTTC	CASSLALSGDLEQTQYF
.	TRBV7-8	.	TRBJ2-1	TGTGCCAGCAGCTTGTCCACAAACCGGCGCAATGAGCAGTTCTTC	CASSLSTNRRNEQFF
few	TRBV4-2	.	TRBJ2-3	TGTGCCAGCAGCCAACTAAGACCCGAGGGGGAGGGCAGTCATACGCAGTATTTT	CASSQLRPEGEGSHTQYF
.	TRBV4-2	.	TRBJ2-1	TGTGCCAGCAGCCACCTCGGGGGAGGGGGCAAGAATGAGCAGTTCTTC	CASSHLGGGGKNEQFF
few	TRBV2	.	TRBJ2-7	TGTGCCAGCAGTGGTCAGGGTGGTGCATACGAGCAGTACTTC	CASSGQGGAYEQYF
many	TRBV12-3/TRBV12-4	.	TRBJ1-1	TGTGCCAGCAGTTTAGCGGCACTGAACACTGAAGCTTTCTTT	CASSLAALNTEAFF
.	TRBV20-1	TRBD1	TRBJ2-7	TGCAGTGCTAGACCCCGCGAGGGACAGGGAGTCCGGTACGAGCAGTACTTC	CSARPREGQGVRYEQYF
few	TRBV25-1	TRBD1	TRBJ2-1	TGTGCCAGCAGTGAATCGGGACAGCCTTACAATGAGCAGTTCTTC	CASSESGQPYNEQFF
.	TRBV7-2	.	TRBJ2-3	TGTGCCAGCAGAGAATCGGATACGCAGTATTTT	CASRESDTQYF
many	TRBV20-1	TRBD2	TRBJ2-7	TGCAGTGCTAGAGATCGAACTAGCGGGGGGCACACCTACGAGCAGTACTTC	CSARDRTSGGHTYEQYF
.	TRBV30	.	TRBJ1-1	TGTGCCCAAAGGGGTAGGGACGGCGGAACTGAAGCTTTCTTT	CAQRGRDGGTEAFF
.	TRBV7-6	.	TRBJ2-7	TGTGCCAGCAGCTTTAGGGGTGACGAGCAGTACTTC	CASSFRGDEQYF
many	TRBV7-9	.	TRBJ2-7	TGTGCCAGCAGCTTAAGGCTGAGCGACGAGCAGTACTTC	CASSLRLSDEQYF
.	TRBV20-1	TRBD2	TRBJ2-1	TGCAGTGCTAGCTCTCATACGGGGGGGAGCTCCTACAATGAGCAGTTCTTC	CSASSHTGGSSYNEQFF
few	TRBV7-9	TRBD2	TRBJ2-7	TGTGCCAGCAGCCCTCGACTAGCGGGAGGTCCCTACGAGCAGTACTTC	CASSPRLAGGPYEQYF
many	TRBV12-3/TRBV12-4	TRBD1	TRBJ1-4	TGTGCCAGCAGTTTGGGGACAGGGAGAGAAAAACTGTTTTTT	CASSLGTGREKLFF
few	TRBV14	.	TRBJ2-1	TGTGCCAGCAGCCAAAAGGGGTGGTATCGGAATGAGCAGTTCTTC	CASSQKGWYRNEQFF
.	TRBV27	.	TRBJ2-1	TGTGCCAGCGGTTTTTCCCCCGGGGGTGAGCAGTTCTTC	CASGFSPGGEQFF
many	TRBV25-1	.	TRBJ2-1	TGTGCCAGCAGCGCCGACTACGGAGTGAACAATGAGCAGTTCTTC	CASSADYGVNNEQFF
.	TRBV5-1	TRBD2	TRBJ2-1	TGCGCCAGCAGCTTGAATAGCGGGAGGACCCATGAGCAGTTCTTC	CASSLNSGRTHEQFF
few	TRBV15	TRBD2	TRBJ2-3	TGTGCCACCACCATAGCGGGAGGGCCTGTCGATACGCAGTATTTT	CATTIAGGPVDTQYF
.	TRBV20-1	TRBD2	TRBJ2-7	TGCAGTGCTAGATGGAGCGGGAGGAACTCCTACGAGCAGTACTTC	CSARWSGRNSYEQYF
many	TRBV11-2	TRBD1	TRBJ2-5	TGTGCCAGCAGCCCTATCGGGCCGGGACAGGGTACGTCGACCCAGTACTTC	CASSPIGPGQGTSTQYF
.	TRBV24-1	TRBD2	TRBJ2-5	TGTGCCACCAGTGACCAAACTAGCGGGGGCTCCTGGGAGACCCAGTACTTC	CATSDQTSGGSWETQYF
many	TRBV6-5	.	TRBJ1-6	TGTGCCAGCAGTTACTCGATCGGGAGCTCCTATAATTCACCCCTCCACTTT	CASSYSIGSSYNSPLHF
.	TRBV6-5	TRBD2	TRBJ2-5	TGTGCCAGCAGTTACAATAGCGGGGGGTTTCAAGAGACCCAGTACTTC	CASSYNSGGFQETQYF